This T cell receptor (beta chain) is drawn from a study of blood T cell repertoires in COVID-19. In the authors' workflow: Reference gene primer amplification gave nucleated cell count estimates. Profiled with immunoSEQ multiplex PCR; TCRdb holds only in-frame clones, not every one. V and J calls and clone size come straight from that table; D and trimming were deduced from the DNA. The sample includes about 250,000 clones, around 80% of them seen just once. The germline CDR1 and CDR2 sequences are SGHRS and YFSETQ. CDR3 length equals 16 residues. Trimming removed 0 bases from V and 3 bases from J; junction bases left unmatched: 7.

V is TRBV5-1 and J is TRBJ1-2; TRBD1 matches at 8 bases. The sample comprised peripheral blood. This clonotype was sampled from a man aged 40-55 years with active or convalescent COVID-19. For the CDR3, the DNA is TGCGCCAGCAGCTTGGCCGTTATGGGACAGGACTATGGCTACACCTTC. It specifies CASSLAVMGQDYGYTF.